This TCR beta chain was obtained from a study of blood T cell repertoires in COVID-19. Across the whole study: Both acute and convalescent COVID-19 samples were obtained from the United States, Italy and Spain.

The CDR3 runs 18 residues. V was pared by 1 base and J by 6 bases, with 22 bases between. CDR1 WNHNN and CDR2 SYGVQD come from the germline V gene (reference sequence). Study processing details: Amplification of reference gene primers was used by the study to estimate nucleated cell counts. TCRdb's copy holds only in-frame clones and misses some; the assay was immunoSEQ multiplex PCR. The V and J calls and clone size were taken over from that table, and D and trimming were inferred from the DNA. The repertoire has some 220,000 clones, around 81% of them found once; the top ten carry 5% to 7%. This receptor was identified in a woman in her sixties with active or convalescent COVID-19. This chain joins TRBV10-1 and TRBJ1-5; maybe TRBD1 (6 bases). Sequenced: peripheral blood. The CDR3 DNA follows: TGCGCCAGCAGTGAGTGGGGGCGCGAGAGGTTGAAGTTTCAGCCCCAGCATTTT. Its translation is CASSEWGRERLKFQPQHF.